This T cell receptor beta chain derives from a study of regulatory T cells in long-lasting Graves disease. Whole-study findings and limits: Accuracy may have suffered from the small sample size.

The CDR3 sequence is 14 residues long. Germline V gene sequence: CDR1 SGHRS, CDR2 YFSETQ. The trim removed 5 bases at V and 4 bases at J, leaving 6 bases unmatched. As for time point: newly diagnosed GD, antithyroid drugs for less than 3 months. TCR sequences were obtained from RNA taken from PBMCs. Both iRepertoire HTBI primers and Arm-PCR of CDR3 regions were used to build the TCR beta libraries. TCRdb fed the multiplex PCR reads into MiXCR, producing one record per CDR3 protein. The table has 350,000 to 550,000 distinct CDR3 sequences, roughly 17% seen once. There are many counts of this clonotype. The antigen remains unidentified. The same sample was also studied in work on T cells in Graves' hyperthyroidism and ophthalmopathy.

The sequencing used peripheral blood mononuclear cells (PBMCs), collected at new diagnosis, from a patient treated with antithyroid drugs. The rearrangement uses TRBV5-1 and TRBJ2-1, with 7 bases that match TRBD2. This receptor was taken from a woman between 18 and 30 years old with Graves disease. CDR3 bases: TGCGCCAGCAGAGGTTCTAGCGGATACAATGAGCAGTTCTTC. Its protein product is CASRGSSGYNEQFF.